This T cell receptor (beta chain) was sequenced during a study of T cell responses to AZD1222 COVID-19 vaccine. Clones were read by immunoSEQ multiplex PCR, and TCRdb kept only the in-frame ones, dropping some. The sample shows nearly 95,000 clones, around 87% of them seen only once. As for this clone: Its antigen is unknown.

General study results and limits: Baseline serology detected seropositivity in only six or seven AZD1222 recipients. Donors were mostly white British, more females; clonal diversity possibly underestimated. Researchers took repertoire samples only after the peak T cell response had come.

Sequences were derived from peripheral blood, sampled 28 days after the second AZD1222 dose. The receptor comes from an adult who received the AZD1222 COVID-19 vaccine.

The CDR3 spells CASRWQADEKLFF. For the CDR3, the DNA is TGTGCCAGCAGGTGGCAGGCTGATGAAAAACTGTTTTTT. V is TRBV6-6 and J is TRBJ1-4; D uncertain. This CDR3 is built from 13 residues. V lost 6 bases and J 6 bases, leaving 11 bases between the germline ends. Per germline, CDR1 MNHNY and CDR2 SVGAGI (reference sequence).